These T cell receptor beta chains were read from a single sample in a study of T-cell reconstitution after alpha-beta-depleted transplantation in children. TCRdb fed the PCR reads into MiXCR, producing one record per CDR3 protein. Of nearly 550,000 distinct CDR3 sequences in the sample, around 18% were seen once. The input for sequencing was PBMCs from the stem cell graft donor, taken from the stem cell graft. Source of these receptors: a human donor who donated a stem cell graft to a child with acute lymphoblastic leukemia. Each CDR3 is given with its conserved first and last residue. A D gene is named only where the DNA matches it firmly. Clone size is given for some rows only: seen once, a few or many times, or a class if the clone is expanded.

v_gene: TRBV6-1; d_gene: TRBD1; abundance: .; j_gene: TRBJ1-2; CDR3aa: CASSDRDRDIYGYTF; CDR3nt: TGTGCCAGCAGTGATAGGGACAGGGACATCTATGGCTACACCTTC
v_gene: TRBV25-1; d_gene: TRBD2; abundance: few; j_gene: TRBJ2-7; CDR3aa: CASSEAGGPGEQYF; CDR3nt: TGTGCCAGCAGTGAAGCGGGAGGGCCGGGGGAGCAGTACTTC
v_gene: TRBV19; d_gene: TRBD2; abundance: once; j_gene: TRBJ2-1; CDR3aa: CASSGTSGRGGYSYNEQFF; CDR3nt: TGTGCCAGTAGTGGGACTAGCGGGAGAGGGGGTTACTCCTACAATGAGCAGTTCTTC
v_gene: TRBV12-3/TRBV12-4; d_gene: .; abundance: .; j_gene: TRBJ2-7; CDR3aa: CASSANIGTGTYEQYF; CDR3nt: TGTGCCAGCAGTGCAAACATCGGAACAGGGACCTACGAGCAGTACTTC
v_gene: TRBV7-6; d_gene: TRBD2; abundance: .; j_gene: TRBJ2-3; CDR3aa: CASSHTSGSGDTQYF; CDR3nt: TGTGCCAGCAGTCATACTAGCGGGAGTGGAGATACGCAGTATTTT
v_gene: TRBV15; d_gene: .; abundance: .; j_gene: TRBJ2-2; CDR3aa: CATGGEGRNTGELFF; CDR3nt: TGTGCCACCGGGGGAGAGGGAAGAAACACCGGGGAGCTGTTTTTT
v_gene: TRBV6-2/TRBV6-3; d_gene: .; abundance: .; j_gene: TRBJ2-1; CDR3aa: CASHSSRNEQFF; CDR3nt: TGTGCCAGCCATTCTAGCCGGAATGAGCAGTTCTTC
v_gene: TRBV14; d_gene: .; abundance: once; j_gene: TRBJ2-4; CDR3aa: CASSQSLTGRPKNIQYF; CDR3nt: TGTGCCAGCAGCCAATCCCTGACAGGGAGGCCCAAAAACATTCAGTACTTC
v_gene: TRBV20-1; d_gene: .; abundance: few; j_gene: TRBJ1-6; CDR3aa: CSARDYGQPVQPLHF; CDR3nt: TGCAGTGCTAGAGACTACGGACAGCCAGTACAACCCCTCCACTTT
v_gene: TRBV7-9; d_gene: TRBD2; abundance: few; j_gene: TRBJ2-3; CDR3aa: CASSPASGPSTDTQYF; CDR3nt: TGTGCCAGCAGCCCAGCTAGCGGGCCTAGCACAGATACGCAGTATTTT
v_gene: TRBV5-1; d_gene: .; abundance: .; j_gene: TRBJ2-1; CDR3aa: CASSLVGDLINEQFF; CDR3nt: TGCGCCAGCAGCTTGGTGGGGGACCTTATTAATGAGCAGTTCTTC
v_gene: TRBV5-1; d_gene: .; abundance: many; j_gene: TRBJ2-3; CDR3aa: CASSSGTSTDTQYF; CDR3nt: TGCGCCAGCAGCTCCGGGACGAGCACAGATACGCAGTATTTT
v_gene: TRBV5-4; d_gene: TRBD1; abundance: .; j_gene: TRBJ2-3; CDR3aa: CASSLRDRPGDTQYF; CDR3nt: TGTGCCAGCAGCCTCCGGGACAGGCCCGGGGATACGCAGTATTTT
v_gene: TRBV5-1; d_gene: .; abundance: .; j_gene: TRBJ2-3; CDR3aa: CASSLGRQLEIGDTQYF; CDR3nt: TGCGCCAGCAGCTTGGGCCGGCAGCTGGAGATTGGAGATACGCAGTATTTT
v_gene: TRBV20-1; d_gene: .; abundance: few; j_gene: TRBJ1-1; CDR3aa: CSARLGRTYEAFF; CDR3nt: TGCAGTGCTAGACTGGGACGGACTTATGAAGCTTTCTTT
v_gene: TRBV27; d_gene: TRBD1; abundance: few; j_gene: TRBJ1-1; CDR3aa: CASRLQTGGPNTEAFF; CDR3nt: TGTGCCAGCAGACTACAAACAGGGGGCCCTAACACTGAAGCTTTCTTT
v_gene: TRBV5-1; d_gene: .; abundance: .; j_gene: TRBJ1-5; CDR3aa: CASSLMPGFMPQHF; CDR3nt: TGCGCCAGCAGCTTGATGCCGGGCTTTATGCCCCAGCATTTT
v_gene: TRBV6-6; d_gene: .; abundance: few; j_gene: TRBJ1-1; CDR3aa: CASSNEGVKAFF; CDR3nt: TGTGCCAGCAGTAACGAAGGAGTAAAAGCTTTCTTT
v_gene: TRBV5-6; d_gene: .; abundance: .; j_gene: TRBJ2-2; CDR3aa: CASSLYLLTGELFF; CDR3nt: TGTGCCAGCAGCTTGTATCTCTTAACCGGGGAGCTGTTTTTT
v_gene: TRBV7-3; d_gene: TRBD2; abundance: many; j_gene: TRBJ2-5; CDR3aa: CASSSSGGGETQYF; CDR3nt: TGTGCCAGCAGCTCTTCGGGAGGGGGGGAGACCCAGTACTTC
v_gene: TRBV3-1; d_gene: .; abundance: .; j_gene: TRBJ2-1; CDR3aa: CASSQDLVISSYNEQFF; CDR3nt: TGTGCCAGCAGCCAAGATCTGGTGATAAGCTCCTACAATGAGCAGTTCTTC
v_gene: TRBV5-5; d_gene: .; abundance: .; j_gene: TRBJ2-7; CDR3aa: CATQNPISYEQYF; CDR3nt: TGTGCCACCCAAAACCCTATCTCCTACGAGCAGTACTTC
v_gene: TRBV6-5; d_gene: .; abundance: .; j_gene: TRBJ1-5; CDR3aa: CASSYSWWQPQHF; CDR3nt: TGTGCCAGCAGTTACTCATGGTGGCAGCCCCAGCATTTT
v_gene: TRBV10-1; d_gene: .; abundance: .; j_gene: TRBJ2-7; CDR3aa: CASSRADSTYEQYF; CDR3nt: TGCGCCAGCAGTCGGGCCGACAGTACATACGAGCAGTACTTC
v_gene: TRBV29-1; d_gene: .; abundance: few; j_gene: TRBJ2-2; CDR3aa: CSVEEAGTPTGELFF; CDR3nt: TGCAGCGTTGAAGAGGCCGGGACGCCTACCGGGGAGCTGTTTTTT
v_gene: TRBV5-6; d_gene: .; abundance: few; j_gene: TRBJ2-7; CDR3aa: CASSSASGGPQYF; CDR3nt: TGTGCCAGCAGTTCCGCCTCGGGCGGGCCGCAGTACTTC
v_gene: TRBV5-1; d_gene: .; abundance: .; j_gene: TRBJ1-1; CDR3aa: CASSLAGEGDPEAFF; CDR3nt: TGCGCCAGCAGCTTGGCCGGGGAGGGGGATCCTGAAGCTTTCTTT
v_gene: TRBV5-6; d_gene: .; abundance: .; j_gene: TRBJ2-1; CDR3aa: CATGRSYNEQFF; CDR3nt: TGTGCCACTGGTCGGTCCTACAATGAGCAGTTCTTC
v_gene: TRBV7-8; d_gene: .; abundance: .; j_gene: TRBJ2-7; CDR3aa: CASRPHVGKRKTHEQYF; CDR3nt: TGTGCCAGCAGACCCCATGTTGGGAAGCGGAAGACCCACGAGCAGTACTTC
v_gene: TRBV6-5; d_gene: TRBD2; abundance: few; j_gene: TRBJ2-3; CDR3aa: CASSSPFSGGTTDTQYF; CDR3nt: TGTGCCAGCAGTTCGCCCTTTAGCGGGGGAACCACAGATACGCAGTATTTT
v_gene: TRBV5-6; d_gene: .; abundance: few; j_gene: TRBJ1-5; CDR3aa: CASSFWRANQPQHF; CDR3nt: TGTGCCAGCAGCTTTTGGCGGGCGAATCAGCCCCAGCATTTT
v_gene: TRBV20-1; d_gene: TRBD1; abundance: few; j_gene: TRBJ2-1; CDR3aa: CSATPGDRAYNEQFF; CDR3nt: TGCAGTGCTACTCCAGGGGACAGGGCCTACAATGAGCAGTTCTTC
v_gene: TRBV18; d_gene: TRBD2; abundance: .; j_gene: TRBJ2-1; CDR3aa: CASSPGLAGPYNEQFF; CDR3nt: TGTGCCAGCTCGCCGGGACTAGCGGGACCCTACAATGAGCAGTTCTTC
v_gene: TRBV5-6; d_gene: .; abundance: .; j_gene: TRBJ2-3; CDR3aa: CASSFPALTSTDTQYF; CDR3nt: TGTGCCAGCAGCTTCCCAGCGCTTACTAGCACAGATACGCAGTATTTT
v_gene: TRBV20-1; d_gene: .; abundance: .; j_gene: TRBJ1-1; CDR3aa: CSASPGTDTEAFF; CDR3nt: TGCAGTGCTTCTCCAGGGACGGACACTGAAGCTTTCTTT
v_gene: TRBV19; d_gene: .; abundance: .; j_gene: TRBJ2-3; CDR3aa: CASSPFRGAIVGDTQYF; CDR3nt: TGTGCCAGTAGTCCCTTTCGGGGGGCAATAGTGGGAGATACGCAGTATTTT
v_gene: TRBV5-1; d_gene: .; abundance: many; j_gene: TRBJ2-7; CDR3aa: CASSLAFGEQYF; CDR3nt: TGCGCCAGCAGCTTGGCGTTCGGGGAGCAGTACTTC
v_gene: TRBV4-1; d_gene: .; abundance: few; j_gene: TRBJ1-3; CDR3aa: CASSRSTEFPIYF; CDR3nt: TGCGCCAGCAGCCGCTCCACGGAATTCCCCATATATTTT
v_gene: TRBV2; d_gene: .; abundance: few; j_gene: TRBJ1-3; CDR3aa: CASRLQGASGNTIYF; CDR3nt: TGTGCCAGCAGGTTACAGGGCGCCTCTGGAAACACCATATATTTT
v_gene: TRBV5-1; d_gene: .; abundance: .; j_gene: TRBJ2-3; CDR3aa: CASSFGRDTDTQYF; CDR3nt: TGCGCCAGCAGCTTTGGCAGGGACACAGATACGCAGTATTTT
v_gene: TRBV7-9; d_gene: TRBD2; abundance: few; j_gene: TRBJ2-1; CDR3aa: CASSSAYREDSYNEQFF; CDR3nt: TGTGCCAGCAGCTCCGCCTACCGGGAGGACTCCTACAATGAGCAGTTCTTC
v_gene: TRBV5-1; d_gene: TRBD1; abundance: few; j_gene: TRBJ1-4; CDR3aa: CASSLDGSQGEDEKLFF; CDR3nt: TGCGCCAGCAGCCTAGATGGAAGTCAGGGGGAGGATGAAAAACTGTTTTTT
v_gene: TRBV3-1; d_gene: .; abundance: few; j_gene: TRBJ2-7; CDR3aa: CASSQGAPARFYEQYF; CDR3nt: TGTGCCAGCAGCCAAGGGGCGCCAGCTCGTTTCTACGAGCAGTACTTC
v_gene: TRBV7-2; d_gene: .; abundance: few; j_gene: TRBJ2-3; CDR3aa: CASSLGLSRQDTQYF; CDR3nt: TGTGCCAGCAGCTTAGGACTCTCCAGACAAGATACGCAGTATTTT
v_gene: TRBV20-1; d_gene: .; abundance: .; j_gene: TRBJ1-6; CDR3aa: CSARDLLVSPLHF; CDR3nt: TGCAGTGCTAGAGATCTTCTGGTCTCACCCCTCCACTTT
v_gene: TRBV13; d_gene: TRBD1; abundance: .; j_gene: TRBJ2-7; CDR3aa: CASRIQGVSYEQYF; CDR3nt: TGTGCCAGCAGGATACAGGGGGTCTCCTACGAGCAGTACTTC
v_gene: TRBV29-1; d_gene: .; abundance: few; j_gene: TRBJ1-1; CDR3aa: CSVGAGTRAEAFF; CDR3nt: TGCAGCGTTGGTGCAGGGACCAGGGCTGAAGCTTTCTTT
v_gene: TRBV19; d_gene: TRBD2; abundance: .; j_gene: TRBJ2-1; CDR3aa: CASSTLGGNEQFF; CDR3nt: TGTGCCAGTAGTACCCTCGGGGGGAATGAGCAGTTCTTC